These 22 T cell receptor beta chains came from one sample sequenced in a study of blood T cell repertoires in COVID-19. Repertoires were generated with immunoSEQ multiplex PCR, while TCRdb's copy carries only in-frame clones and drops some. The sample includes 180,000 or so clones, roughly 84% of them seen just once. Sequencing used PBMCs or T cells enriched from blood (not recorded which). The receptors here all came from a woman aged 55-69 years who had recovered from COVID-19.

This rearrangement joins TRBV19 to TRBJ2-1; 15 nucleotides align to TRBD2. The CDR3 covers 15 residues. The germline gives CDR1 LNHDA, CDR2 SQIVND (reference sequence). V lost 6 bases and J lost 9; bases outside the gene matches: 6. The CDR3 spells CASSNGLAGGTEQFF. The CDR3, as DNA: TGTGCCAGTAGCAACGGACTAGCGGGGGGGACTGAGCAGTTCTTC.

This clone came up once. The rearrangement uses TRBV3-1 (or the pseudogene TRBV3-2) and TRBJ2-1; D ambiguous. The CDR3 totals 11 residues. Trimming took off 3 bases at V and 16 bases at J, with 13 bases between the two ends. Germline-derived CDR1 and CDR2 are LGHDT and YNNKEL (reference sequence). CDR3 nucleotide sequence: TGTGCCAGCAGCCATCACCGAGTAGCTTTCTTC. Translating it yields CASSHHRVAFF.

The count of this clone is one. This rearrangement joins TRBV18 to TRBJ1-1; 8 nucleotides match TRBD1. CDR1 KGHSH and CDR2 LQKENI come from the germline V gene. Trimming at V came to 0 bases and at J to 1 base, leaving 10 bases not matched to a gene. The CDR3 has 18 amino acids. CDR3 in amino acids: CASSPPGQARITNTEAFF. Written as DNA, the CDR3 is TGTGCCAGCTCACCACCGGGACAGGCCCGAATAACGAACACTGAAGCTTTCTTT.

CDR3 coding DNA: TGCGCCAGCAGCCCGGGGACTAGCGGGATGCTAGCCAAAAACATTCAGTACTTC. Its protein product is CASSPGTSGMLAKNIQYF. This rearrangement joins TRBV5-1 to TRBJ2-4, with TRBD2 matching 13 bases. CDR3 size: 18 residues. Germline loops: CDR1 SGHRS, CDR2 YFSETQ. V trimming: 4 bases; J trimming: 0 bases; junction bases outside the gene matches: 7. Looking up the rest from reference TRBV5-1 and TRBJ2-4 gives the full variable domain: KAGVTQTPRYLIKTRGQQVTLSCSPISGHRSVSWYQQTPGQGLQFLFEYFSETQRNKGNFPGRFSGRQFSNSRSEMNVSTLELGDSALYLCASSPGTSGMLAKNIQYFGAGTRLSVL.

The V and J genes are TRBV10-1 and TRBJ1-1; the match to TRBD1 covers 8 bases. This CDR3 is built from 14 residues. Germline V gives CDR1 WNHNN, CDR2 SYGVQD (reference sequence). J gave up 3 bases and V 6 bases, and 6 bases lay outside the gene matches. The CDR3 here is CASSPGQGHTEAFF. The CDR3, as DNA: TGCGCCAGCAGCCCCGGACAGGGCCACACTGAAGCTTTCTTT.

This chain connects TRBV5-1 to TRBJ2-3, with 8 bases matching TRBD1. CDR3 length: 14 residues. The V segment lost 2 bases and the J segment 5 bases; nucleotides outside the gene matches: 4. Germline CDR1 reads SGHRS; CDR2 reads YFSETQ. The CDR3 DNA reads TGCGCCAGCAGCTTATCACAGGGGGGAGATACGCAGTATTTT. Its protein is CASSLSQGGDTQYF.

The chain joins TRBV5-1 to TRBJ2-5; no clear D gene. Germline-derived CDR1 and CDR2 are SGHRS and YFSETQ. The CDR3 consists of 13 residues. Trimming cost V 4 bases and J 3 bases, with 10 bases left between them. CDR3 sequence reads: CASSHAGEETQYF. The CDR3, as DNA: TGCGCCAGCAGCCATGCCGGAGAAGAGACCCAGTACTTC.

The rearrangement uses TRBV12-5 and TRBJ1-1, with 9 bases that match TRBD1. This CDR3 region has 16 residues. Losses at the gene ends were 8 bases for V and 5 bases for J; bases not matched to a gene: 15. The germline gives CDR1 LGHNT, CDR2 FRNRAP. The CDR3, as DNA: TGTGCTAGTACCCAGGGTAAAGGACAGGGGACGACTGAAGCTTTCTTT. Residues: CASTQGKGQGTTEAFF.

This clone was found once. The chain carries TRBV5-4 and TRBJ2-7; a weak D match, TRBD1 (5 bases). Germline V lookup: CDR1 SGHNT, CDR2 YYREEE (reference sequence). V was pared by 1 base and J by 9 bases, with 20 bases between. CDR3 length: 15 amino acids. CDR3 sequence (DNA): TGTGCCAGCAGCTTGATGGGGCCAGCTACGATTGGGCAGTACTTC. Protein product: CASSLMGPATIGQYF.

The chain combines TRBV28 with TRBJ2-7; weak D call: TRBD2 (6 bases). V lost 6 bases to trimming and J lost 4 bases, with 19 bases between them. The length of the CDR3 is 15 residues. From germline, CDR1 is MDHEN and CDR2 SYDVKM. This chain's CDR3 is CASSQSGLTRYEQYF. DNA of the CDR3: TGTGCCAGCAGCCAAAGCGGACTAACCAGGTACGAGCAGTACTTC. The full variable domain, in which reference TRBV28 and TRBJ2-7 provide the parts outside the CDR3, is DVKVTQSSRYLVKRTGEKVFLECVQDMDHENMFWYRQDPGLGLRLIYFSYDVKMKEKGDIPEGYSVSREKKERFSLILESASTNQTSMYLCASSQSGLTRYEQYFGPGTRLTVT.

The table lists this clone with a few counts. The chain is built from TRBV12-3 or TRBV12-4 and TRBJ1-3; no clear D gene. The CDR3 is 12 residues long. Trimming pared 6 bases from V and 2 bases from J, leaving 5 bases between. In DNA, the CDR3 is TGTGCCAGCAGCCTACCTGGAAACACCATATATTTT. Residues: CASSLPGNTIYF.

This clone was detected only a few times. The chain couples TRBV27 to TRBJ2-5; possible D gene TRBD2, 6 bases. CDR1 is MNHEY, CDR2 SMNVEV, per germline (reference sequence). Trimming left V 0 bases short and J 1 base short, with 15 bases between. The CDR3 contains 17 residues. The CDR3 loop is CASSLSPPGDPQETQYF. For the CDR3, the DNA is TGTGCCAGCAGTTTATCTCCCCCGGGGGATCCCCAAGAGACCCAGTACTTC.

The V call is TRBV10-2, the J call TRBJ1-1, with TRBD1 as a possible D gene (5 bases). Looked up from germline, CDR1 is WSHSY and CDR2 is SAAADI. The CDR3 totals 13 residues. V lost 8 bases to trimming and J lost 2 bases, with 12 bases between them. CDR3 coding DNA: TGCGCCAGCGGTCCAGGGATAAACACTGAAGCTTTCTTT. Translation gives CASGPGINTEAFF.

The rearrangement joins TRBV6-5 to TRBJ2-5; 7 nucleotides line up with TRBD1. Unmatched junction bases numbered 3, after V lost 6 bases and J lost 5 bases. This CDR3 comprises 12 residues. Germline CDR1 is MNHEY and CDR2 is SVGAGI. CDR3 bases: TGTGCCAGCAGCCTGACAGGGGAGACCCAGTACTTC. The encoded protein is CASSLTGETQYF.

The V and J genes are TRBV11-2 and TRBJ1-1; D perhaps matches TRBD1 (5 bases). Between the trimmed V and J ends, which lost 3 bases and 1 base, there was a span of 15 bases. The CDR3 loop spans 16 amino acids. Germline CDR1 and CDR2: SGHAT and FQNNGV. CDR3 residues: CASSFSQGWANTEAFF. For the CDR3, the DNA is TGTGCCAGCAGCTTTTCCCAGGGCTGGGCGAACACTGAAGCTTTCTTT.

The chain couples TRBV18 to TRBJ1-1; D remains unclear. Germline-derived CDR1 and CDR2 are KGHSH and LQKENI. The CDR3 has 12 amino acids. Trimming shortened V by 3 bases and J by 4 bases, and 6 bases separated the two germline ends. The CDR3 DNA sequence: TGTGCCAGCTCACCGGAGGGCACTGAAGCTTTCTTT. This encodes CASSPEGTEAFF.

This chain connects TRBV19 to TRBJ1-1; no firm D call. CDR1 and CDR2 from the germline V gene are LNHDA and SQIVND (reference sequence). The V and J ends lost 4 bases and 3 bases respectively, with 6 bases between them. The CDR3 length is 12 residues. The DNA for the CDR3 is TGTGCCAGTAGTAAAGCTGACACTGAAGCTTTCTTT. This sequence encodes CASSKADTEAFF.

This chain connects TRBV5-1 to TRBJ2-3; 7 bases agree with TRBD1. J lost 1 base, V lost 3 bases, and 5 bases had no gene match. Germline-derived CDR1 and CDR2 are SGHRS and YFSETQ. The CDR3 totals 15 residues. As DNA, the CDR3 is TGCGCCAGCAGCTCCCAGGGGGTTGGCACAGATACGCAGTATTTT. Translating it yields CASSSQGVGTDTQYF.

This clone was counted a single time. V is TRBV7-9 and J is TRBJ2-3, with 7 bases fitting TRBD2. The CDR3 has 15 amino acids. Germline V CDR1 and CDR2: SEHNR, FQNEAQ (reference sequence). The junction had 12 bases not matched to a gene; V was cut back by 11 bases and J by 1 base. CDR3 sequence reads: CALSRLAERTDTQYF. CDR3 coding DNA: TGTGCCCTCTCCCGGCTAGCGGAGCGCACAGATACGCAGTATTTT. Looking up the rest from reference TRBV7-9 and TRBJ2-3 gives the full variable domain: DTGVSQNPRHKITKRGQNVTFRCDPISEHNRLYWYRQTLGQGPEFLTYFQNEAQLEKSRLLSDRFSAERPKGSFSTLEIQRTEQGDSAMYLCALSRLAERTDTQYFGPGTRLTVL.

The V and J genes are TRBV18 and TRBJ2-1, with a weak D call TRBD1 (6 bases). Deletions cut 6 bases from V and 8 bases from J, with 14 bases between. The CDR3 consists of 13 residues. Germline V CDR1 and CDR2: KGHSH, LQKENI. DNA for the CDR3: TGTGCCAGCTCGACGGACAGATTCGATGAGCAGTTCTTC. Residues: CASSTDRFDEQFF.

The J gene is TRBJ2-3, the V gene TRBV5-1; D possibly corresponds to TRBD2 (5 bases). Germline CDR1 SGHRS, CDR2 YFSETQ. The CDR3 sequence is 17 residues long. Trimming shortened V by 0 bases and J by 4 bases, and 18 bases separated the two germline ends. For the CDR3, the DNA is TGCGCCAGCAGCTTGGCCCGGGGTCTAGAGGCGGCAGATACGCAGTATTTT. Translated: CASSLARGLEAADTQYF.

This sequence joins TRBV2 and TRBJ2-4; 11 bases match TRBD2. CDR1 and CDR2 (germline): SNHLY, FYNNEI. This CDR3 region has 18 residues. V was clipped by 6 bases and J by 8 bases; unmatched bases: 18. The CDR3 protein is CASSDPGLAVGVSHIQYF. The CDR3 DNA sequence: TGTGCCAGCAGCGACCCGGGACTAGCGGTAGGGGTTTCGCACATTCAGTACTTC.